One and the same sample provided the 32 T cell receptor beta chains below, sequenced in a study of molecular identifiers for immune sequencing clone quantification. TCRdb recomputed calls from the PCR reads with MiXCR, one row per CDR3 protein. The data contain roughly 630,000 distinct CDR3 sequences, about 25% of them seen just once; the ten biggest clones take up 0.7% to 0.95%. Sequenced material: naive CD8+ T cells from blood, with Jurkat cell RNA spiked in. Sample subset: FACS-sorted CD8+CD4-CCR7+CD45RA+ naive T cells. These receptors were taken from a human donor in good health. Some libraries in this study had Jurkat cell RNA spiked in.

For this clonotype: A much more abundant neighbour one base away suggests this may be a read error. Without the conserved terminal phenylalanine or tryptophan, this CDR3 likely stems from a read error. The chain links TRBV9 to TRBJ1-1; D remains unclear. Between the trimmed V and J ends, which lost 3 bases and 4 bases, there was a span of 13 bases. The CDR3 has 14 amino acids. In germline, CDR1 is SGDLS, CDR2 YYNGEE. The CDR3 region is CASSEQTSSTEAFL. CDR3 in DNA: TGTGCCAGCAGCGAACAGACTAGCAGCACTGAAGCTTTCCTT.

On this clonotype itself: This may be a read error, as it is one base from a much larger clone. The chain couples TRBV15 to TRBJ2-7; 7 bases fit TRBD2. Germline V gene sequence: CDR1 LNHNV, CDR2 YYDKDF (reference sequence). Unmatched junction bases numbered 6, after V lost 5 bases and J lost 2 bases. The CDR3 sequence is 14 residues long. CDR3 protein: CATSPAGQTYEQYF. The CDR3 nucleotides are TGTGCCACCAGCCCAGCGGGGCAAACCTACGAGCAGTACTTC.

This clonotype showed up just a few times. A junction end diverges from the germline sequence, so it may reflect a read error. The V and J genes are TRBV20-1 and TRBJ1-6; possible D gene TRBD1, 6 bases. The CDR3 is made up of 13 amino acids. The germline CDR1 and CDR2 sequences are DFQATT and SNEGSKA (reference sequence). CDR3 loop: CSARENDRPRSYF. The CDR3 nucleotides are TGCAGTGCTAGAGAGAACGACAGGCCGAGGAGTTACTTT.

J is TRBJ1-6 and V is TRBV27; TRBD1 aligns across 7 bases. The CDR3 consists of 14 residues. The V segment lost 5 bases and the J segment 4 bases; nucleotides outside the gene matches: 2. Germline V gene sequence: CDR1 MNHEY, CDR2 SMNVEV (reference sequence). Written as DNA, the CDR3 is TGTGCCAGCAGTAACAGGGGTTATAATTCACCCCTCCACTTT. Residues: CASSNRGYNSPLHF.

The table lists this clonotype with a few counts. The chain has TRBV24-1 and TRBJ2-7; D may be TRBD2 (5 bases). The CDR3 has 17 amino acids. Between the trimmed V and J ends, which lost 4 bases and 4 bases, there was a span of 22 bases. CDR1 and CDR2 (germline): KGHDR, SFDVKD. This CDR3 is CATSEVVGHNDYYEQYF. The CDR3 DNA sequence: TGTGCCACCAGTGAAGTAGTAGGCCATAATGACTATTACGAGCAGTACTTC.

In its sample, this clonotype was seen a few times. The chain combines TRBV27 with TRBJ2-5, with a possible D match to TRBD1 (6 bases). The CDR3 is made up of 15 amino acids. Per germline, CDR1 MNHEY and CDR2 SMNVEV (reference sequence). With 6 bases removed from V and 7 bases from J, the gap between germline ends came to 21 bases. This chain's CDR3 is CASSDTGSEFRTQYF. In nucleotides, the CDR3 is TGTGCCAGCAGCGACACAGGGTCCGAGTTCCGGACCCAGTACTTC.

The J gene is TRBJ2-3, the V gene TRBV7-7; 7 positions match TRBD1. There are 14 residues in the CDR3. The J segment lost 1 base and the V segment lost 5 bases, leaving 3 bases of the junction unmatched. The germline V gene encodes CDR1 SSHAT and CDR2 FNYEAQ (reference sequence). Here the CDR3 reads CASSEGTGTDTQYF. In DNA form, the CDR3 reads TGTGCCAGCAGCGAAGGGACAGGCACAGATACGCAGTATTTT.

Details on this clonotype: At one boundary the junction diverges from the germline segment, which might be a read error. V usage is TRBV4-1 and J usage is TRBJ1-3; 9 nucleotides match TRBD1. The CDR3 extends over 18 amino acids. Germline V lookup: CDR1 MGHRA, CDR2 YSYEKL. Here the CDR3 DNA reads TGCGCCAGCAGCCAAGCGTACGACAGGGGGTCCACTGGAAACAGCATAGATTTT. Its protein is CASSQAYDRGSTGNSIDF.

This clonotype was observed many times. V and J are TRBV29-1 and TRBJ2-5, with 8 bases aligning to TRBD2. The CDR3 consists of 13 residues. V trimming: 4 bases; J trimming: 7 bases; junction bases outside the gene matches: 8. Germline loops: CDR1 SQVTM, CDR2 ANQGSEA. The DNA for the CDR3 is TGCAGCGTTGCGGGACTAGTGTTCGGGACCCAGTACTTC. It is translated as CSVAGLVFGTQYF.

The chain combines TRBV6-2 or TRBV6-3 with TRBJ1-5; no clear D gene. Germline assignment: CDR1 MNHEY and CDR2 SVGEGT. The CDR3 extends over 15 amino acids. V was cut by 6 bases and J by 3 bases, with 15 bases left in between. CDR3 region: CASSPPWSHNQPQHF. The CDR3 DNA sequence: TGTGCCAGCAGCCCCCCCTGGTCCCACAATCAGCCCCAGCATTTT.

This clonotype occurred many times. This rearrangement joins TRBV6-5 to TRBJ2-2; D unclear. Germline V CDR1 and CDR2: MNHEY, SVGAGI. The CDR3 contains 13 residues. The V gene lost 0 bases and the J gene lost 3 bases, with 2 bases spanning the gap. Here the CDR3 reads CASSYSYTGELFF. In DNA form, the CDR3 reads TGTGCCAGCAGTTACTCTTACACCGGGGAGCTGTTTTTT.

This clonotype occurred many times. V and J are TRBV20-1 and TRBJ2-3, with D perhaps assigned TRBD1 or TRBD2 (6 bases each). Trimming stripped 1 base from V and 2 bases from J, with 22 bases between. The germline CDR1 and CDR2 sequences are DFQATT and SNEGSKA (reference sequence). The CDR3 is 18 amino acids. CDR3 sequence (DNA): TGCAGTGCTAGAGGCAGGGACGACTGGGGGGCCCTCACAGATACGCAGTATTTT. This gives the protein CSARGRDDWGALTDTQYF.

Regarding this clonotype: A single base separates this from a much larger clone, so it may be a read error. This CDR3 fails to terminate in the conserved phenylalanine or tryptophan, so it likely reflects a read error. The chain joins TRBV5-1 to TRBJ2-7; TRBD2 agrees at 12 bases. With 4 bases clipped from V and 0 bases from J, the junction kept 8 bases outside the gene matches. This CDR3 contains 17 residues. Germline CDR1 SGHRS, CDR2 YFSETQ. As DNA, the CDR3 is TGCGCCAGCAGCCCCGGACTAGCGGGAACACGCTCCTACGAGCAGTACTCC. It translates to CASSPGLAGTRSYEQYS.

The sample holds many counts of this clonotype. The CDR3 region has the DNA TGTGCCAGCAGGAGCTTAGAGGCGCAGTATTTT. Protein product: CASRSLEAQYF. The chain carries TRBV7-9 and TRBJ2-3; D is ambiguous. Germline values: CDR1 SEHNR, CDR2 FQNEAQ (reference sequence). This CDR3 region has 11 residues. Trimming stripped 6 bases from V and 10 bases from J, with 11 bases between.

This clonotype was counted at least ten times. This chain uses TRBV5-1 with TRBJ2-7; tentative D call: TRBD2 (6 bases). Germline V CDR1 and CDR2: SGHRS, YFSETQ. The CDR3 contains 12 residues. V was clipped by 1 base and J by 7 bases, with 9 bases between them. The CDR3 coding sequence is TGCGCCAGCAGCTTGACCGGGGGAGAGCAGTACTTC. This translates into CASSLTGGEQYF.

This clonotype occurred a few times. CDR3 loop: CASSVVGQGAETQYF. The CDR3 nucleotides read TGTGCCAGCAGCGTAGTAGGACAGGGGGCAGAGACCCAGTACTTC. The rearrangement uses TRBV9 and TRBJ2-5; 11 nucleotides line up with TRBD1. V was pared by 0 bases and J by 4 bases, with 2 bases of the junction left unmatched. This CDR3 contains 15 residues. The germline gives CDR1 SGDLS, CDR2 YYNGEE.

This chain links TRBV6-2 or TRBV6-3 with TRBJ2-1, with TRBD1 matching over 10 bases. With 2 bases clipped from V and 4 bases from J, the junction kept 5 bases outside the gene matches. The CDR3 is made up of 16 amino acids. Germline assignment: CDR1 MNHEY and CDR2 SVGEGT. CDR3 sequence (DNA): TGTGCCAGCAGTTACCAGGCGGGACAGGGGTACAATGAGCAGTTCTTC. Protein product: CASSYQAGQGYNEQFF.

The chain is built from TRBV2 and TRBJ1-1; 8 bases line up with TRBD1. The germline V gene has CDR1 SNHLY and CDR2 FYNNEI. This CDR3 spans 16 amino acids. V trimming: 4 bases; J trimming: 0 bases; junction bases outside the gene matches: 7. The CDR3, as DNA: TGTGCCAGCAGTGCATACATGACAGGGGTGAACACTGAAGCTTTCTTT. It yields the protein CASSAYMTGVNTEAFF.

A few counts support this clonotype. The junction differs from germline at one of its ends, possibly a read error. V and J are TRBV5-3 and TRBJ1-1; TRBD1 is a possible D gene (5 bases). TRBV5-3 is an open reading frame, and its role is uncertain. This CDR3 is 16 amino acids long. DNA for the CDR3: TGTGCCAGCAGCTTTGAGACAGTATCTATGAACACTGAAGCTTTCTTT. Translation gives CASSFETVSMNTEAFF.

This clonotype was observed a handful of times. CDR3 bases: TGTGCCAGCGGGGACTTGCTAGCGGCTCCGTACGAGCAGTACTTC. Its protein product is CASGDLLAAPYEQYF. This chain joins TRBV6-1 and TRBJ2-7; 7 bases align to TRBD2. Germline V CDR1 and CDR2: MNHNS, SASEGT. The CDR3 is 15 amino acids. V was clipped by 8 bases and J by 4 bases; unmatched bases: 14.

V is TRBV19 and J is TRBJ1-2; a weak D match, TRBD1 (5 bases). Germline V gene data show CDR1 as LNHDA and CDR2 as SQIVND (reference sequence). The CDR3 has 13 residues. The ends were cut back, 3 bases at V and 2 bases at J, with 7 bases in the middle. The CDR3 region is CASSMSGNYGYTF. The CDR3 coding sequence is TGTGCCAGTAGTATGTCAGGGAACTATGGCTACACCTTC.

A remark on this clonotype: Just one base apart from a much larger clone, this may be a read error. The rearrangement joins TRBV2 to TRBJ1-4; D gene uncertain. The length of the CDR3 is 13 residues. The V end was cut by 7 bases, the J end by 6 bases, with 12 bases between. Per germline, CDR1 SNHLY and CDR2 FYNNEI. CDR3 DNA: TGTGCCAGCATTGGGTCGACCGATGAAAAACTGTTTTTT. It translates to CASIGSTDEKLFF.

About this clonotype: At one of its ends the junction is not consistent with the germline gene, which may arise from a read error. The chain combines TRBV9 with TRBJ1-4, with D maybe TRBD1 (5 bases). This CDR3 is 14 amino acids long. From germline, CDR1 is SGDLS and CDR2 YYNGEE. CDR3 in amino acids: CASSSPGRNEELFF. Here the CDR3 DNA reads TGTGCCAGCAGCAGCCCGGGGCGGAATGAAGAACTGTTTTTT.

In its sample, this clonotype was seen a few times. In DNA, the CDR3 is TGTGCCAGCAGCCTCGACGCCGGAGTAAATGGCTACACCTTC. It specifies CASSLDAGVNGYTF. This sequence joins TRBV14 and TRBJ1-2; the D is unclear. V lost 4 bases, J lost 6 bases, and 15 bases lay in between. CDR3 length: 14 residues. Germline V gives CDR1 SGHDN, CDR2 FVKESK.

The chain has TRBV2 and TRBJ2-3; 9 nucleotides agree with TRBD2. Looked up from germline, CDR1 is SNHLY and CDR2 is FYNNEI. V dropped 6 bases and J dropped 6; count of bases not matched to a gene: 7. The CDR3 sequence is 14 residues long. DNA for the CDR3: TGTGCCAGCAGGGGACTAGCCAGGGGGGATACGCAGTATTTT. Amino acid sequence: CASRGLARGDTQYF.

This clonotype has just a few counts. V and J are TRBV6-2 or TRBV6-3 and TRBJ2-7; D is unclear. This CDR3 comprises 11 residues. V was cut by 2 bases and J by 6 bases, with 5 bases left in between. Germline CDR1 is MNHEY and CDR2 is SVGEGT. Here the CDR3 reads CASSYPTEQYF. The DNA for the CDR3 is TGTGCCAGCAGTTACCCTACCGAGCAGTACTTC.

The sample holds many counts of this clonotype. The J gene is TRBJ2-1, the V gene TRBV5-6; 13 nucleotides line up with TRBD2. The CDR3 is made up of 18 amino acids. Trimming removed 3 bases from V and 4 bases from J; junction bases left unmatched: 10. Germline values: CDR1 SGHDT, CDR2 YYEEEE. In DNA form, the CDR3 reads TGTGCCAGCAGCTCGTACGCCGGGACTAGCGGGGATTACAATGAGCAGTTCTTC. Protein: CASSSYAGTSGDYNEQFF.

This clonotype was seen ten or more times. The V call is TRBV30, the J call TRBJ2-1, with D uncertain. Germline V gives CDR1 GTSNPN, CDR2 SVGIG (reference sequence). Trimming left V 0 bases short and J 3 bases short, with 3 bases between. The CDR3 loop spans 12 amino acids. The CDR3: CAWSVLYNEQFF. The CDR3 bases are TGTGCCTGGAGTGTACTCTACAATGAGCAGTTCTTC. The whole variable domain, remainder taken from reference TRBV30 and TRBJ2-1, is SQTIHQWPATLVQPVGSPLSLECTVEGTSNPNLYWYRQAAGRGLQLLFYSVGIGQISSEVPQNLSASRPQDRQFILSSKKLLLSDSGFYLCAWSVLYNEQFFGPGTRLTVL.

The chain carries TRBV6-6 and TRBJ2-7, with 8 nucleotides matching TRBD1. V was pared by 6 bases and J by 3 bases, with 7 bases of the junction left unmatched. The germline V gene encodes CDR1 MNHNY and CDR2 SVGAGI (reference sequence). The CDR3 covers 14 residues. This CDR3 is CASSPGQVIYEQYF. For the CDR3, the DNA is TGTGCCAGCAGCCCGGGACAGGTTATCTACGAGCAGTACTTC.

This clonotype was seen only a few times. The chain carries TRBV11-2 and TRBJ2-3; 8 nucleotides agree with TRBD1. After removal of 3 bases from V and 4 bases from J, the junction contained 3 bases not matched to a gene. Germline CDR1 reads SGHAT; CDR2 reads FQNNGV. The CDR3 has 14 amino acids. The CDR3 loop is CASSLRRGPDTQYF. CDR3 coding DNA: TGTGCCAGCAGCTTGCGCAGGGGGCCAGATACGCAGTATTTT.

Concerning this clonotype: Since a much larger clone is just one base distant, this may be a read error. The chain uses TRBV27 and TRBJ2-7; 9 bases align to TRBD1. The CDR3 loop spans 15 amino acids. Germline assignment: CDR1 MNHEY and CDR2 SMNVEV (reference sequence). In DNA form, the CDR3 reads TGTGCCAGCAAAACCGGGACAGGGTTTTATTGGGAGCAGAACTTC. Its translation: CASKTGTGFYWEQNF.

The CDR3 reads CASSPQDSPSPISEQYF. The CDR3 nucleotides are TGTGCCAGCTCACCACAGGACAGTCCTTCCCCTATAAGCGAGCAGTACTTC. The chain uses TRBV18 and TRBJ2-7; possible D gene TRBD1, 6 bases. The CDR3 is 17 residues long. The ends were cut back, 1 base at V and 6 bases at J, with 22 bases in the middle. CDR1 is KGHSH, CDR2 LQKENI, per germline.